What follows is one T cell receptor (beta chain) and its context. In the authors' methods: Reference gene primer amplification in the assay estimated nucleated cell counts. Data came from immunoSEQ multiplex PCR; TCRdb stores just in-frame clones and leaves some out. V and J calls and clone size are copied from that table; D and trimming were computed from the DNA. In the table there are around 100,000 clones, around four fifths of which are singletons. This sample is drawn from a study of blood T cell repertoires in COVID-19. Study as a whole: The samples span acute and convalescent COVID-19 from the United States, Italy and Spain. Sample material is recorded as cDNA or gDNA derived from T cells, B-cell-depleted T cells, or PBMCs.

The V end was cut by 5 bases, the J end by 2 bases, with 19 bases between. Looked up from germline, CDR1 is SGHNT and CDR2 is YYREEE (reference sequence). The CDR3 has 16 residues. Sequenced input: peripheral blood. The chain carries TRBV5-4 and TRBJ1-1; D remains unclear. This TCR was sampled from a woman between 70 and 85 years old with acute or convalescent COVID-19. The CDR3, as DNA: TGTGCCAGCAGTCCTACAGTTGGGTCTCGAAACACTGAAGCTTTCTTT. Encoded protein: CASSPTVGSRNTEAFF.